This is a list of T cell receptor beta chains from one sample in a study of blood T cell repertoires in COVID-19. Here immunoSEQ multiplex PCR was the method, and the copy in TCRdb shows in-frame clones only, minus some. Among around 250,000 clones listed, roughly four fifths were seen once. Sequences were obtained from peripheral blood. These receptors came from a young woman with acute or convalescent COVID-19. The CDR3 runs from the conserved cysteine through the conserved F or W. Fields, in order: V gene, clone size, CDR3 protein. A clone size is listed for some rows: how often the clone was seen (once, few, many), or a class if it is expanded.

>TRBV12-5|once
CASGLAGAGTGELFF
>TRBV9|.
CASSEGHATNEKLFF
>TRBV18|.
CASSPQKTGETYEQYF
>TRBV7-2|.
CASSYYMARLYNEQFF
>TRBV23-1|.
CASSHFDRGLYNEQFF
>TRBV6-1|.
CASSVGARGLGTEAFF
>TRBV6-6|.
CASIERGQNTEAFF
>TRBV4-3|.
CASSPIAGVAETQYF
>TRBV10-1|.
CASSENSEETQYF
>TRBV24-1|.
CATSVTGEVRSYNEQFF
>TRBV2|few
CASSSGGDGNSPLHF
>TRBV15|.
CATSRAPVDTQYF
>TRBV10-3|.
CAISEFGTSGTAETQYF
>TRBV4-3|.
CASSLLTGQGPNTEAFF
>TRBV3-1/TRBV3-2|.
CASSFGGTRGTEAFF
>TRBV28|.
CASSAYAGGRYEQYF
>TRBV6-5|.
CASSLQGSLRTEAFF
>TRBV6-5|.
CASSSGVYEQFF
>TRBV27|.
CASSPHPTGYYEKLFF
>TRBV2|.
CASPTGGRGYNEQFF
>TRBV24-1|.
CATRAGEYNEQFF
>TRBV19|once
CASSLWGRTEAFF
>TRBV7-2|.
CASSLFSSNKRNEQFF
>TRBV9|.
CASSGPGQGASDTQYF
>TRBV27|.
CASSLWGGSSYEQYF
>TRBV12-3/TRBV12-4|.
CASSSGLAGGQYF
>TRBV5-5|many
CASSPYNEQFF
>TRBV3-1/TRBV3-2|.
CASSQGVGGSPSGANVLTF
>TRBV30|.
CAWSVGTGGNNEQFF
>TRBV10-3|.
CAIKPGQGISMNTEAFF
>TRBV19|once
CASSKPGLATGELFF
>TRBV30|.
CAWTRQGYEQYF
>TRBV12-3/TRBV12-4|.
CASSLAGAEAFF
>TRBV6-6|.
CASRLESVREQFF
>TRBV5-4|.
CASSFWPGGTQPQHF
>TRBV6-5|.
CASQRVGTEAFF
>TRBV3-1/TRBV3-2|.
CASSQKGGINTGELFF
>TRBV4-3|.
CASSHLEGTDTQYF
>TRBV12-3/TRBV12-4|.
CASSLRGGGYTF
>TRBV30|.
CAWSVHMNTEAFF
>TRBV19|.
CASKRQGNEKLFF
>TRBV5-1|.
CASSWTGEPLHF
>TRBV19|.
CASSVGQGLKTQYF
>TRBV4-3|.
CASSQQENTEAFF
>TRBV30|.
CAWSLIAYEQYF
>TRBV4-3|.
CASSQVGAGNTEAFF
>TRBV18|few
CASSPGTSGRAGEQFF
>TRBV9|.
CASSQGQGIPYEQYF
>TRBV5-1|.
CASSPGVSSYEQYF